This TCR beta chain was sequenced for a study of blood T cell repertoires in COVID-19. For the study at large: Samples taken during acute and convalescent COVID-19 were collected in the United States, Italy and Spain. Sources were T cells, B-cell-depleted T cells, or PBMCs; the material itself was cDNA or gDNA.

Seattle's cohort entered during active infection and was followed longitudinally. CDR1 MDHEN and CDR2 SYDVKM come from the germline V gene. This CDR3 has 16 residues. The V end was cut by 6 bases, the J end by 5 bases, with 21 bases between. The authors' processing: It was from reference gene primer amplification that nucleated cell counts were estimated. Clones were read by immunoSEQ multiplex PCR, and TCRdb kept only the in-frame ones, dropping some. Clonal size and the V and J genes are those of that table, whereas D and trimming came from the DNA. The table includes approximately 270,000 clones, 70% to 90% detected once.

The chain has TRBV28 and TRBJ2-3; TRBD2 is a possible D gene (6 bases). Material for sequencing was peripheral blood. The sequence was collected from a human donor with COVID-19, enrolled during active disease. The donor label of this sample is uncertain. CDR3 DNA sequence: TGTGCCAGCAGAACCTATAGGGCCCTCGGGGGAGATACGCAGTATTTT. Protein product: CASRTYRALGGDTQYF.